Listed here is a single T cell receptor (beta chain). This sample is part of a study of blood T cell repertoires in COVID-19. Study context: Samples of COVID-19 (acute and convalescent) were obtained from the United States, Italy and Spain.

Trimming left V 0 bases short and J 0 bases short, with 9 bases between. The CDR3 length is 16 residues. Germline values: CDR1 MGHRA, CDR2 YSYEKL. Produced via immunoSEQ multiplex PCR; TCRdb's table is partial and in-frame only. The sample lists approximately 110,000 clones; about 84% were seen once. The sample comprised peripheral blood. The V and J genes are TRBV4-1 and TRBJ2-1; no definite D call. The clonotype comes from a human donor in a cohort sampled during active COVID-19. The CDR3, as DNA: TGCGCCAGCAGCCAAGACTCTGGCGGCTCCTACAATGAGCAGTTCTTC. Amino acid sequence: CASSQDSGGSYNEQFF.